Listed below are T cell receptor beta chains from one sample, sequenced in a study of T cell clonotyping in hematopoietic cell transplantation. Measured with immunoSEQ multiplex PCR; TCRdb has only the in-frame clones, and not every one. The repertoire holds thousands of clones, with roughly 84% as singletons. Sequenced material: peripheral blood mononuclear cells, taken before stem cell transplant. The receptors derive from a woman aged 55-69 years with acute myeloid leukemia. Some clones in this sample may be carry-over from other donors' samples. CDR3s include the opening cysteine and the closing phenylalanine or tryptophan. A D gene is named only where the DNA matches it firmly.

j_call: TRBJ2-1; v_call: TRBV6-5; d_call: .; cdr3_aa: CASSFANPGKNEQFF
j_call: TRBJ2-3; v_call: TRBV10-3; d_call: TRBD1; cdr3_aa: CAISVRTGGTDTQYF
j_call: TRBJ1-1; v_call: TRBV19; d_call: .; cdr3_aa: CASRGGPTEAFF
j_call: TRBJ2-1; v_call: TRBV29-1; d_call: TRBD2; cdr3_aa: CSVEPSSGSSDEQFF
j_call: TRBJ2-3; v_call: TRBV7-8; d_call: TRBD2; cdr3_aa: CASSLAPAGGITDTQYF
j_call: TRBJ2-2; v_call: TRBV2; d_call: .; cdr3_aa: CASSTGGELFF
j_call: TRBJ2-3; v_call: TRBV7-9; d_call: .; cdr3_aa: CASRTQDQDTQYF
j_call: TRBJ1-2; v_call: TRBV21-1; d_call: .; cdr3_aa: CASSNKDRDYGYTF
j_call: TRBJ1-5; v_call: TRBV6-5; d_call: .; cdr3_aa: CASSLRDSNQPQHF
j_call: TRBJ2-3; v_call: TRBV19; d_call: .; cdr3_aa: CASSIGDRTDTQYF
j_call: TRBJ2-1; v_call: TRBV7-2; d_call: .; cdr3_aa: CASSLTWASPPREQFF
j_call: TRBJ2-2; v_call: TRBV19; d_call: TRBD2; cdr3_aa: CASSTRTSPTGGELFF
j_call: TRBJ2-1; v_call: TRBV7-3; d_call: .; cdr3_aa: CASSLPDYNEQFF
j_call: TRBJ1-4; v_call: TRBV7-9; d_call: .; cdr3_aa: CASSLEVVEKLFF
j_call: TRBJ1-2; v_call: TRBV4-1; d_call: .; cdr3_aa: CASSQGSLLYTF
j_call: TRBJ1-4; v_call: TRBV6-1; d_call: .; cdr3_aa: CASSDVGGHDATNEKLFF
j_call: TRBJ1-4; v_call: TRBV11-3; d_call: .; cdr3_aa: CASSTGTDATNEKLFF
j_call: TRBJ2-2; v_call: TRBV19; d_call: TRBD1; cdr3_aa: CASSFGQGYPWELFF
j_call: TRBJ1-1; v_call: TRBV2; d_call: .; cdr3_aa: CASSEAWGTWRAEAFF
j_call: TRBJ2-7; v_call: TRBV6-5; d_call: TRBD1; cdr3_aa: CASRDRGGEQYF
j_call: TRBJ2-3; v_call: TRBV11-2; d_call: TRBD2; cdr3_aa: CASSLRSLRTSVGTDTQYF
j_call: TRBJ2-3; v_call: TRBV30; d_call: TRBD2; cdr3_aa: CAWSVGLAGTDTQYF
j_call: TRBJ1-1; v_call: TRBV18; d_call: .; cdr3_aa: CASSPPGANTEAFF
j_call: TRBJ2-5; v_call: TRBV9; d_call: .; cdr3_aa: CASSVNSGLWETQYF
j_call: TRBJ1-5; v_call: TRBV6-1; d_call: TRBD1; cdr3_aa: CASTGQGRNQPQHF
j_call: TRBJ1-3; v_call: TRBV10-1; d_call: .; cdr3_aa: CASTPGSGNTIYF
j_call: TRBJ2-5; v_call: TRBV30; d_call: .; cdr3_aa: CAHGQRETQYF
j_call: TRBJ2-3; v_call: TRBV7-9; d_call: .; cdr3_aa: CASSLNFEDTQYF
j_call: TRBJ2-1; v_call: TRBV5-1; d_call: TRBD2; cdr3_aa: CASSLAGASGFYNEQFF
j_call: TRBJ2-7; v_call: TRBV5-4; d_call: TRBD1; cdr3_aa: CASSSISGTGTEQYF
j_call: TRBJ2-1; v_call: TRBV28; d_call: TRBD2; cdr3_aa: CATGRGHNEQFF
j_call: TRBJ2-2; v_call: TRBV5-4; d_call: TRBD2; cdr3_aa: CASSGLAEGTGELFF
j_call: TRBJ2-7; v_call: TRBV28; d_call: .; cdr3_aa: CASNNFFRDRTYEQYF
j_call: TRBJ2-1; v_call: TRBV5-1; d_call: .; cdr3_aa: CASSLMGLFYNEQFF
j_call: TRBJ2-7; v_call: TRBV27; d_call: TRBD1; cdr3_aa: CASSSGQGAYEQYF
j_call: TRBJ1-1; v_call: TRBV19; d_call: .; cdr3_aa: CASTKNTEAFF
j_call: TRBJ2-5; v_call: TRBV7-9; d_call: .; cdr3_aa: CASSPTTGKETQYF
j_call: TRBJ2-1; v_call: TRBV6-5; d_call: .; cdr3_aa: CASSYDRQGRRFF
j_call: TRBJ2-4; v_call: TRBV7-2; d_call: .; cdr3_aa: CASSLGPGDIQYF